Listed here are 27 T cell receptor beta chains from one sample, sequenced in a study of patients and donors after allogeneic stem cell transplantation. MiXCR, run by TCRdb on the RT-PCR reads, gives a single entry per CDR3 protein. The data show tens of thousands of distinct CDR3 sequences, with roughly 43% seen just once and approximately 66% held by the top ten. Sequencing input: blood, either unsorted or a sorted T cell fraction (not recorded which). The receptors were sampled from a human donor who was either an allogeneic HSCT recipient or a stem cell or donor lymphocyte infusion donor (not recorded which). It is not recorded whose cells these are; they may come from a transplant donor.

This clonotype showed up just a few times. The rearrangement joins TRBV7-2 to TRBJ2-3; 10 positions agree with TRBD2. The ends lost 1 base at V and 4 bases at J; junction bases unmatched: 5. The germline V gene encodes CDR1 SGHTA and CDR2 FQGNSA. This CDR3 has 16 residues. CDR3 in amino acids: CASSLGTSGESDTQYF. CDR3 nucleotides: TGTGCCAGCAGCTTAGGCACTAGCGGGGAATCAGATACGCAGTATTTT.

The genes are TRBV28 and TRBJ2-4; D uncertain. Per the germline V gene, CDR1 is MDHEN and CDR2 is SYDVKM. V was pared by 8 bases and J by 0 bases, with 8 bases between. This CDR3 region has 13 residues. CDR3 in DNA: TGTGCCAGCGAACGTAGAGCCAAAAACATTCAGTACTTC. Translation: CASERRAKNIQYF.

CDR3 in DNA: TGCAGCGTTGAAATCTGGGACAGCAGCTCTTACAATGAGCAGTTCTTC. This sequence encodes CSVEIWDSSSYNEQFF. This chain uses TRBV29-1 with TRBJ2-1; 7 nucleotides align to TRBD1. This CDR3 region has 16 residues. Germline V lookup: CDR1 SQVTM, CDR2 ANQGSEA. V dropped 2 bases and J dropped 4; count of bases not matched to a gene: 11.

This clonotype was seen a handful of times. The V gene is TRBV7-2, the J gene TRBJ1-6; D is ambiguous. The V end was cut by 3 bases, the J end by 6 bases, with 12 bases between. Germline-derived CDR1 and CDR2 are SGHTA and FQGNSA. The CDR3 runs to 15 residues. CDR3 nucleotide sequence: TGTGCCAGCAGCTTCGACCAGAGCCCTAATTCACCCCTCCACTTT. Protein: CASSFDQSPNSPLHF.

This clonotype appeared a few times. The chain carries TRBV4-1 and TRBJ1-4, with D possibly being TRBD1 (5 bases). The CDR3 runs 16 residues. Germline CDR1 MGHRA, CDR2 YSYEKL. The V gene lost 2 bases and the J gene lost 0 bases, with 10 bases spanning the gap. The CDR3 nucleotides are TGCGCCAGCAGCCAACATCCGACAGCAACTAATGAAAAACTGTTTTTT. Its translation is CASSQHPTATNEKLFF.

The chain joins TRBV7-2 to TRBJ2-3, with no clear D. Germline loops: CDR1 SGHTA, CDR2 FQGNSA. The CDR3 has 15 residues. The V gene lost 2 bases and the J gene lost 2 bases, with 11 bases spanning the gap. The CDR3 DNA reads TGTGCCAGCAGCTTATATCTTAGTTTCACAGATACGCAGTATTTT. It codes for CASSLYLSFTDTQYF.

This chain connects TRBV20-1 to TRBJ1-1; D possibly corresponds to TRBD1 (5 bases). The V gene's germline CDR1 is DFQATT and CDR2 SNEGSKA (reference sequence). Deletions cut 0 bases from V and 7 bases from J, with 12 bases between. This CDR3 region has 13 residues. CDR3 nucleotides: TGCAGTGCTAGAGATAGGGGAAGGAATGAAGCTTTCTTT. Encoded protein: CSARDRGRNEAFF.

The gene calls are TRBV7-9 and TRBJ1-4, with TRBD1 as a possible D gene (5 bases). The CDR3 is 15 residues long. Per the germline V gene, CDR1 is SEHNR and CDR2 is FQNEAQ (reference sequence). Between the trimmed V and J ends, which lost 5 bases and 1 base, there was a span of 11 bases. The CDR3 is CASSNERGTNEKLFF. The CDR3 DNA reads as TGTGCCAGCAGCAATGAAAGGGGAACTAATGAAAAACTGTTTTTT.

The chain links TRBV9 to TRBJ1-5; TRBD1 matches at 9 bases. The CDR3 spans 15 residues. Unmatched junction bases numbered 8, after V lost 6 bases and J lost 4 bases. Germline V CDR1 and CDR2: SGDLS, YYNGEE. The CDR3 DNA follows: TGTGCCAGCACCAGGGGGACAGGGAAAAATCAGCCCCAGCATTTT. This sequence encodes CASTRGTGKNQPQHF.

The rearrangement links TRBV4-3 to TRBJ1-1, with D perhaps TRBD1 (5 bases). Trimming left V 4 bases short and J 1 base short, with 10 bases between. Germline values: CDR1 LGHNA, CDR2 YSLEER. The CDR3 extends over 14 amino acids. CDR3 DNA: TGCGCCAGCAGCCCATTGGACAAGAACACTGAAGCTTTCTTT. Its protein is CASSPLDKNTEAFF.

This clonotype was detected only a few times. J is TRBJ1-2 and V is TRBV4-3, with D perhaps matching TRBD1 (6 bases). Germline V gives CDR1 LGHNA, CDR2 YSLEER. Trimming took 4 bases from V and 5 from J, leaving 11 bases between them. CDR3 length equals 13 residues. The CDR3 is CASSPQGEYGYTF. The CDR3 nucleotides are TGCGCCAGCAGCCCACAGGGTGAATATGGCTACACCTTC.

This clonotype has just a few counts. The V and J genes are TRBV6-6 and TRBJ1-1; TRBD1 is a possible D gene (5 bases). Deletions cut 7 bases from V and 4 bases from J, with 28 bases between. This CDR3 region has 18 residues. Looked up from germline, CDR1 is MNHNY and CDR2 is SVGAGI (reference sequence). The CDR3 is CASILSADRGKHPTEAFF. The CDR3 DNA follows: TGTGCCAGCATCCTATCGGCGGATCGGGGGAAACATCCCACTGAAGCTTTCTTT.

V gene TRBV27 combines with J gene TRBJ2-7; 9 bases fit TRBD2. The junction had 11 bases not matched to a gene; V was cut back by 2 bases and J by 3 bases. The length of the CDR3 is 17 residues. Germline-derived CDR1 and CDR2 are MNHEY and SMNVEV (reference sequence). The CDR3: CASSLQGGLAGFYEQYF. CDR3 sequence (DNA): TGTGCCAGCAGTTTACAGGGAGGCCTAGCGGGGTTCTACGAGCAGTACTTC.

This chain uses TRBV11-2 with TRBJ1-2, with 8 bases lining up with TRBD1. The CDR3 sequence is 13 residues long. Looked up from germline, CDR1 is SGHAT and CDR2 is FQNNGV. V trimming: 5 bases; J trimming: 2 bases; junction bases outside the gene matches: 1. The CDR3 DNA is TGTGCCAGCAGCCGACAGGGGAACTATGGCTACACCTTC. This encodes CASSRQGNYGYTF. The full variable domain, rest sourced from reference TRBV11-2 and TRBJ1-2, is EAGVAQSPRYKIIEKRQSVAFWCNPISGHATLYWYQQILGQGPKLLIQFQNNGVVDDSQLPKDRFSAERLKGVDSTLKIQPAKLEDSAVYLCASSRQGNYGYTFGSGTRLTVV.

This sequence joins TRBV7-2 and TRBJ1-1, with D possibly matching TRBD1 (6 bases). The V gene's germline CDR1 is SGHTA and CDR2 FQGNSA. V lost 7 bases and J 3 bases, leaving 9 bases between the germline ends. This CDR3 has 12 amino acids. CDR3 sequence reads: CASTQGYTEAFF. The DNA for the CDR3 is TGTGCCAGCACACAGGGCTACACTGAAGCTTTCTTT. Variable domain in full (rest from reference TRBV7-2 and TRBJ1-1): GAGVSQSPSNKVTEKGKDVELRCDPISGHTALYWYRQSLGQGLEFLIYFQGNSAPDKSGLPSDRFSAERTGGSVSTLTIQRTQQEDSAVYLCASTQGYTEAFFGQGTRLTVV.

V usage is TRBV12-3 or TRBV12-4 and J usage is TRBJ1-1; D is uncertain. Deletions cut 6 bases from V and 3 bases from J, with 11 bases between. The CDR3 covers 13 residues. DNA for the CDR3: TGTGCCAGCAGCTCGAGGCGGGACACTGAAGCTTTCTTT. This translates into CASSSRRDTEAFF.

This clonotype was found a few times. This chain connects TRBV4-3 to TRBJ1-6, with D tentatively TRBD1 (6 bases). Trimming took off 0 bases at V and 10 bases at J, with 22 bases between the two ends. The germline CDR1 and CDR2 sequences are LGHNA and YSLEER. The CDR3 loop spans 18 amino acids. This CDR3 reads CASSQEVLEGVIGSPLHF. DNA of the CDR3: TGCGCCAGCAGCCAAGAGGTGTTGGAGGGGGTGATCGGATCACCCCTCCACTTT.

The chain carries TRBV19 and TRBJ1-1, with D unclear. CDR3 length: 13 residues. Germline values: CDR1 LNHDA, CDR2 SQIVND (reference sequence). V lost 4 bases, J lost 4 bases, and 10 bases lay in between. The CDR3 DNA follows: TGTGCCAGTAGTAGCGGGGTGACCACTGAAGCTTTCTTT. Its translation: CASSSGVTTEAFF.

This clonotype was observed a few times. The V call is TRBV21-1, the J call TRBJ1-5. TRBV21-1 is noted as a pseudogene. The CDR3 contains 12 residues. The CDR3 coding sequence is TGTGCCAGCAGCAAGATTAATCAGCCCCAGCATTTT. Residues: CASSKINQPQHF.

V is TRBV29-1 and J is TRBJ1-3; D might be TRBD1 (6 bases). The CDR3 is made up of 16 amino acids. Trimming left V 5 bases short and J 1 base short, with 18 bases between. Germline-derived CDR1 and CDR2 are SQVTM and ANQGSEA. This chain's CDR3 is CSVSRYRTASGNTIYF. CDR3 coding DNA: TGCAGCGTTTCCAGATATAGGACAGCATCTGGAAACACCATATATTTT.

This chain uses TRBV10-2 with TRBJ1-2, with D perhaps TRBD1 (5 bases). CDR3 length: 13 amino acids. Germline V gene data show CDR1 as WSHSY and CDR2 as SAAADI. V lost 8 bases, J lost 4 bases, and 14 bases lay in between. The CDR3 protein is CASSTGASYGYTF. DNA of the CDR3: TGCGCCAGCTCAACCGGGGCCTCCTATGGCTACACCTTC.

V and J are TRBV15 and TRBJ1-6; 8 bases match TRBD1. V shed 0 bases and J 6 bases; nucleotides not matched to a gene: 7. The CDR3 loop spans 17 amino acids. Germline lookup yields CDR1 LNHNV and CDR2 YYDKDF (reference sequence). The CDR3 nucleotides are TGTGCCACCAGCAGAGATCCGACAGGGGCAAGTAATTCACCCCTCCACTTT. It codes for CATSRDPTGASNSPLHF.

This clonotype has more than one count but fewer than ten. The chain links TRBV7-9 to TRBJ1-3; TRBD1 is a possible D gene (6 bases). From germline, CDR1 is SEHNR and CDR2 FQNEAQ (reference sequence). V was trimmed by 5 bases and J by 8 bases, leaving 13 bases between them. The CDR3 loop spans 13 amino acids. CDR3 region: CASSLNREDTIYF. The CDR3 DNA sequence: TGTGCCAGCAGCCTCAACAGGGAAGACACCATATATTTT.

The CDR3 nucleotides read TGTGCCATCAGGCAGTGGATGGAGGCTAATGAAAAACTGTTTTTT. Translated, it gives CAIRQWMEANEKLFF. The gene calls are TRBV10-3 and TRBJ1-4, with unresolved D. CDR3 size: 15 residues. V was clipped by 6 bases and J by 3 bases, with 14 bases between them. The germline V gene has CDR1 ENHRY and CDR2 SYGVKD.

The chain employs TRBV15 and TRBJ1-2; D remains ambiguous. The CDR3 loop spans 15 amino acids. Germline V gives CDR1 LNHNV, CDR2 YYDKDF (reference sequence). V was cut by 3 bases and J by 5 bases, with 16 bases left in between. The CDR3 DNA reads TGTGCCACCAGCAGGGGCCCCGGTTCTCCTTATGGCTACACCTTC. Its protein product is CATSRGPGSPYGYTF.

This chain connects TRBV12-3 or TRBV12-4 to TRBJ2-1; 7 nucleotides line up with TRBD2. V lost 6 bases to trimming and J lost 5 bases; unmatched junction nucleotides: 10. CDR3 size: 15 residues. This chain's CDR3 is CASRTSERPHNEQFF. CDR3 bases: TGTGCCAGCAGAACTAGCGAGAGACCACACAATGAGCAGTTCTTC.

The chain recombines TRBV12-3 or TRBV12-4 with TRBJ2-3; D not resolved. Trimming removed 4 bases from V and 4 bases from J, with 12 bases in between. The CDR3 consists of 14 residues. The CDR3 region has the DNA TGTGCCAGCAGTTCCCAGTATAGCCCAGATACGCAGTATTTT. It translates to CASSSQYSPDTQYF.